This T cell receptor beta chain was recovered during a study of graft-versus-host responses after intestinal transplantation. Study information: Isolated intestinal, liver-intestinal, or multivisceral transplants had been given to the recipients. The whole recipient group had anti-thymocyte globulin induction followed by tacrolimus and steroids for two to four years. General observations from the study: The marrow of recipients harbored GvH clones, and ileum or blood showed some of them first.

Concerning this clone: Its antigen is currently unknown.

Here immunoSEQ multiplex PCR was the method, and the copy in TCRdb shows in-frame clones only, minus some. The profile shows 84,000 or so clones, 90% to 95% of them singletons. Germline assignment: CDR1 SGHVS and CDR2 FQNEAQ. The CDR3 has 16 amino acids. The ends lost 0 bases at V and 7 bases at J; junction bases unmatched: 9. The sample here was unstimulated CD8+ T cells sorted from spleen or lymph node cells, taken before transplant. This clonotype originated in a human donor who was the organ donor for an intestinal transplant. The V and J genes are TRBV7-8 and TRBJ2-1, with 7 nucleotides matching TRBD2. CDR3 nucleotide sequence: TGTGCCAGCAGCTTAGCGCTTAGTACTAGCGTAAATGAGCAGTTCTTC. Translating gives CASSLALSTSVNEQFF. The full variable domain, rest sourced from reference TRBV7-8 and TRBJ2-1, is GAGVSQSPRYKVAKRGQDVALRCDPISGHVSLFWYQQALGQGPEFLTYFQNEAQLDKSGLPSDRFFAERPEGSVSTLKIQRTQQEDSAVYLCASSLALSTSVNEQFFGPGTRLTVL.